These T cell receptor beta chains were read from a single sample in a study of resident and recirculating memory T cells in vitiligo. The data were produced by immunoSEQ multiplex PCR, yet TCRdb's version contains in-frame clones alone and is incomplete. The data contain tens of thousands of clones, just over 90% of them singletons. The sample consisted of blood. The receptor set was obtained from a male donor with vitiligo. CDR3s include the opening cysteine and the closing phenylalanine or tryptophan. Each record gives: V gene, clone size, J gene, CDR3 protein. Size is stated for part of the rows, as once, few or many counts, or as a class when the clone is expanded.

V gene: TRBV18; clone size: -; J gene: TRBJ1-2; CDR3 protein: CASSPSTGRYGYTF
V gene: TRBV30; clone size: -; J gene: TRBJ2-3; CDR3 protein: CAWGLPTDTQYF
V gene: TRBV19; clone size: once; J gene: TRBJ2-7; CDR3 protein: CASSSGQGLRPYF
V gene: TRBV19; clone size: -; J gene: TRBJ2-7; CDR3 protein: CATRSAWRGQIYEQYF
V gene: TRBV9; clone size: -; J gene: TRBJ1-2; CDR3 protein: CASSVEASSIYGYTF
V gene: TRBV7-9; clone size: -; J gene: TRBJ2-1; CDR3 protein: CASSLLAGDWNNEQFF
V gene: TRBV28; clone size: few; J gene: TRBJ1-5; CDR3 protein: CASSLAGQLNQPQHF
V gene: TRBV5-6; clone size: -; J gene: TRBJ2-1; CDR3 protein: CASSLAGSGLPHNEQFF
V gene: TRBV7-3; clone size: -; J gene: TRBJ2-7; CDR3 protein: CASSLTSGISYEQYF
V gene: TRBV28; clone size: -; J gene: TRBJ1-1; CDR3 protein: CASSLPLGGTEAFF
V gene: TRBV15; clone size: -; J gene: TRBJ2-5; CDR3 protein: CATSYTGVWETQYF
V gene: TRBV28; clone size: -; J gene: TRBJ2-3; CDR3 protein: CASSAFEEDTQYF
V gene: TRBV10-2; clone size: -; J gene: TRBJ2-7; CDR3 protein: CASGQGVKPYEQYF
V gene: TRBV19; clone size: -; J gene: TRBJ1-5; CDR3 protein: CASSIGEGNQPQHF
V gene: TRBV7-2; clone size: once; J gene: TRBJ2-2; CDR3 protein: CASTWTGTGADTGELFF
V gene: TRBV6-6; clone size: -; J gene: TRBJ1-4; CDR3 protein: CASSPRTGGREKLFF
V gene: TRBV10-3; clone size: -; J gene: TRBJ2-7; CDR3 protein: CAARTSGRGSYEQYF
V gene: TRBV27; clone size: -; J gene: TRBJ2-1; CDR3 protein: CASSLEAGGHNEQFF
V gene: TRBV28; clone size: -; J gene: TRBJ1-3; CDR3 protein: CASSLWTGAASGNTIYF
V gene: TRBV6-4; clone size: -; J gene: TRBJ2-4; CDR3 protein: CASRVQHLAKNIQYF
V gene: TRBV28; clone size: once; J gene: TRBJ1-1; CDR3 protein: CASSQRGIAAEAFF
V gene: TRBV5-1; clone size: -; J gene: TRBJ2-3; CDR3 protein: CASSPGQAEDTQYF